Included here is one T cell receptor (beta chain) sequence, with context. The CDR3 totals 15 residues. Trimming pared 0 bases from V and 0 bases from J, leaving 6 bases between. Germline values: CDR1 LNHDA, CDR2 SQIVND (reference sequence). This table comes from immunoSEQ multiplex PCR, and its TCRdb copy is limited to in-frame clones, with some not included. Of over 150,000 clones listed, 75% to 90% are singletons. The entry originates in a study of blood T cell repertoires in COVID-19. The J gene is TRBJ1-3, the V gene TRBV19; D gene uncertain. The material sequenced was peripheral blood. The clonotype originates from a man aged 25-45 years with acute or convalescent COVID-19. The CDR3 protein is CASSIENSSGNTIYF. The CDR3 bases are TGTGCCAGTAGTATAGAAAACAGCTCTGGAAACACCATATATTTT.